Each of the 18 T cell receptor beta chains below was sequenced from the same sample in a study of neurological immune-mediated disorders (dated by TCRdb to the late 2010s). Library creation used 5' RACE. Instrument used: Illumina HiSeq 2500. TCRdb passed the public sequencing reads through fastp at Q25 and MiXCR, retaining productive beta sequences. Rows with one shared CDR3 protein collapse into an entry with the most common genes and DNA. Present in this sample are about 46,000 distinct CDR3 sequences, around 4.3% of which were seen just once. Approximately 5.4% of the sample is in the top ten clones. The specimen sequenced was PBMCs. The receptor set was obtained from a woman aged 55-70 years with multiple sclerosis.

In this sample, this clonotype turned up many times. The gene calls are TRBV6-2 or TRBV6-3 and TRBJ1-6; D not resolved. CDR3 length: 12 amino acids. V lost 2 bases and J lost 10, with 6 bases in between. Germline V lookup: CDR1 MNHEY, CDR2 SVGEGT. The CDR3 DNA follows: TGTGCCAGCAGTTACCTGATGTCACCCCTCCACTTT. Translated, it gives CASSYLMSPLHF.

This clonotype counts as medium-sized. The CDR3 protein is CASSLEGREQYV. The CDR3 DNA reads TGCGCCAGCAGCTTGGAGGGGAGGGAGCAGTACGTC. The rearrangement links TRBV5-1 to TRBJ2-7, with D tentatively TRBD2 (6 bases). CDR3 length: 12 amino acids. Germline CDR1 reads SGHRS; CDR2 reads YFSETQ. The germline V and J ends were trimmed by 0 bases and 7 bases, with 8 bases remaining between them.

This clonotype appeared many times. CDR3 sequence: CSAYGLTDEQYV. In nucleotides, the CDR3 is TGCAGTGCGTACGGGTTAACGGACGAGCAGTACGTC. V and J are TRBV20-1 and TRBJ2-7; D gene ambiguous. Trimming removed 6 bases at V and 5 bases at J, with 14 bases between. This CDR3 comprises 12 residues. The germline V gene encodes CDR1 DFQATT and CDR2 SNEGSKA (reference sequence).

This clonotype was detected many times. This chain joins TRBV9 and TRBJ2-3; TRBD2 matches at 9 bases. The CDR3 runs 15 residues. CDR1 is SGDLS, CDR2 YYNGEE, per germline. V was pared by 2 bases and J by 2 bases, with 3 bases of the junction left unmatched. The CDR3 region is CASSVWTSVTDTQYF. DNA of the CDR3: TGTGCCAGCAGCGTTTGGACTAGCGTCACAGATACGCAGTATTTT.

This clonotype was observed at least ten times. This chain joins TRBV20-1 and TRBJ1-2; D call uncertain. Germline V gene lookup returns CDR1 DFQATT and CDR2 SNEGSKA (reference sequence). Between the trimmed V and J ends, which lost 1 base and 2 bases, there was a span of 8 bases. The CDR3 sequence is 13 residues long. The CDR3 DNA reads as TGCAGTGCTAGAGCCAACCGCAACTATGGCTACACCTTC. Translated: CSARANRNYGYTF.

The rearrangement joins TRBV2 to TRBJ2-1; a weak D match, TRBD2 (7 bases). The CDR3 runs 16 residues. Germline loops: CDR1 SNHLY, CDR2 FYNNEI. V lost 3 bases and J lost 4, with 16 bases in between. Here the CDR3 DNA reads TGTGCCAGCAGTGATAGTGGGAGGGGGATTTACAATGAGCAGTTCTTC. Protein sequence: CASSDSGRGIYNEQFF.

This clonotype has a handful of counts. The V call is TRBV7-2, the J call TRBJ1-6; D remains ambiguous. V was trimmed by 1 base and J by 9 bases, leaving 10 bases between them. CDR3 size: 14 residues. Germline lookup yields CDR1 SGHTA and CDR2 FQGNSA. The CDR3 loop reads CASSLGSGSSPLHF. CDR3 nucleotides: TGTGCCAGCAGCTTAGGAAGCGGTTCTTCACCCCTCCACTTT.

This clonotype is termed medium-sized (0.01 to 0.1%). The CDR3 DNA is TGTGCCAGCAGCTTATTCCGGCCTCCGAACACCGGGGAGCTGTTTTTT. Amino acid sequence: CASSLFRPPNTGELFF. This sequence joins TRBV7-3 and TRBJ2-2, with D hard to call. The germline CDR1 and CDR2 sequences are SGHTA and FQGTGA. CDR3 length: 16 amino acids. Trimming shortened V by 2 bases and J by 0 bases, and 10 bases separated the two germline ends.

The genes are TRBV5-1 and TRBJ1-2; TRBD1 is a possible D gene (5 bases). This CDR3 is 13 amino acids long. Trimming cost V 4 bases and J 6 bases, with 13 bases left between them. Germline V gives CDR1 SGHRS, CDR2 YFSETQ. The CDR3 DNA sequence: TGCGCCAGCAGCCTCCAGGGAGTAGATGGCTACACCTTC. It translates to CASSLQGVDGYTF.

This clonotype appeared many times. CDR3 DNA: TGCAGTGCCCCAGAAATGACTAGCCTGACCTACGAGCAGTACTTC. Translation: CSAPEMTSLTYEQYF. The V and J genes are TRBV20-1 and TRBJ2-7; 7 bases match TRBD2. V lost 6 bases to trimming and J lost 2 bases; unmatched junction nucleotides: 13. Germline V CDR1 and CDR2: DFQATT, SNEGSKA (reference sequence). The CDR3 is 15 amino acids.

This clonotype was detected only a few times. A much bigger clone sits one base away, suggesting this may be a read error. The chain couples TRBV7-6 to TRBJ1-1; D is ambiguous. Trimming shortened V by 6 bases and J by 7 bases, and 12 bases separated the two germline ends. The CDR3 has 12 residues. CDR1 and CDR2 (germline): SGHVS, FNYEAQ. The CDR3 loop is CASSPTGGEAFF. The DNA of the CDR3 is TGTGCCAGCAGTCCGACGGGTGGTGAAGCTTTCTTT.

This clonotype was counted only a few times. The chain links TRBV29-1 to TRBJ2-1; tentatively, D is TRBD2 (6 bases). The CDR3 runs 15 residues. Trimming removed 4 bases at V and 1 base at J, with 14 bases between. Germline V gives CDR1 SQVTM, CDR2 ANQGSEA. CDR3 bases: TGCAGCGTTGGGGACTCCTTTGCGTCCTACAATGAGCAGTTCTTC. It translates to CSVGDSFASYNEQFF.

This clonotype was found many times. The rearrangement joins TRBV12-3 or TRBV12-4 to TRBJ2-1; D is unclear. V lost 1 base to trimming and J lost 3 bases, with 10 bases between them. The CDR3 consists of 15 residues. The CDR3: CASSLGAAFYNEQFF. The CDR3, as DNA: TGTGCCAGCAGTTTAGGGGCGGCCTTCTACAATGAGCAGTTCTTC.

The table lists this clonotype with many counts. The CDR3 bases are TGTGCCAGCAGTTTGGGATCTTTCTATGGCTACACCTTC. Translated: CASSLGSFYGYTF. This chain connects TRBV12-3 or TRBV12-4 to TRBJ1-2; unclear D gene. CDR3 length: 13 residues. The ends were cut back, 3 bases at V and 4 bases at J, with 9 bases in the middle.

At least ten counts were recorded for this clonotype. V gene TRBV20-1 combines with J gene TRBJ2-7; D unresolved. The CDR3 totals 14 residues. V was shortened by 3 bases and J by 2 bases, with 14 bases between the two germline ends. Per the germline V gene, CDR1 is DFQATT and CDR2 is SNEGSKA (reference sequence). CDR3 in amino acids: CSASSHLDAYEQYV. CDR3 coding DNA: TGCAGTGCTAGCTCCCACTTGGATGCCTACGAGCAGTACGTC.

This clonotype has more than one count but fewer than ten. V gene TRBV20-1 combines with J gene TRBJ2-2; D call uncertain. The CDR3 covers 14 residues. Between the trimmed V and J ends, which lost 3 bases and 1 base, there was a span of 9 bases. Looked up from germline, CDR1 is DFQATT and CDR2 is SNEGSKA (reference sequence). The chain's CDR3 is CSARSLGNTGELFF. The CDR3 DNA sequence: TGCAGTGCTAGGAGTCTGGGGAACACCGGGGAGCTGTTTTTT.

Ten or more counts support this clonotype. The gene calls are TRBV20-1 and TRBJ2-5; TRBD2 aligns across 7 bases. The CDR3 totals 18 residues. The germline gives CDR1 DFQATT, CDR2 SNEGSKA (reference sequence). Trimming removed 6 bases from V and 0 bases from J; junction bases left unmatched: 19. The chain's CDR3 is CSATRAQTAGVYQETQYF. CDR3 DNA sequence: TGCAGTGCCACTCGGGCCCAAACGGCGGGGGTTTACCAAGAGACCCAGTACTTC.

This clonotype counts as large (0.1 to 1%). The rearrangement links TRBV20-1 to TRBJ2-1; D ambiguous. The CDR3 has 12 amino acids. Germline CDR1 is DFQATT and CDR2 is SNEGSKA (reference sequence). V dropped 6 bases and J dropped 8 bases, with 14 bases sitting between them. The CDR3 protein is CSAKTRWDEQFF. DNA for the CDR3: TGCAGTGCAAAGACCAGGTGGGATGAGCAGTTCTTC.